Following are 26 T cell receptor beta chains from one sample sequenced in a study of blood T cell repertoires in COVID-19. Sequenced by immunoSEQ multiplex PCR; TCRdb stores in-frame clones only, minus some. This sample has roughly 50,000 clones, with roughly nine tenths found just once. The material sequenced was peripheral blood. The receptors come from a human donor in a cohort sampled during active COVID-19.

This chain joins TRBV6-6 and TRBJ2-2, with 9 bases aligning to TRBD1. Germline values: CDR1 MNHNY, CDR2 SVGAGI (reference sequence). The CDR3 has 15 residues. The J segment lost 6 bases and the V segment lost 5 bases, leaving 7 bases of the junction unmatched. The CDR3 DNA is TGTGCCAGCAGTAGGGACAGGGATGGATCCGGGGAGCTGTTTTTT. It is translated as CASSRDRDGSGELFF.

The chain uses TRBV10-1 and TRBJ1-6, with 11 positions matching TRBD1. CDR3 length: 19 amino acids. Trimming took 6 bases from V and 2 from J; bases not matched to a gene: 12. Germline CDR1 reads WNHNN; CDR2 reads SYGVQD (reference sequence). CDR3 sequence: CASSAGQGAGTPYNSPLHF. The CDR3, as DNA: TGCGCCAGCAGCGCCGGACAGGGGGCCGGAACCCCCTATAATTCACCCCTCCACTTT.

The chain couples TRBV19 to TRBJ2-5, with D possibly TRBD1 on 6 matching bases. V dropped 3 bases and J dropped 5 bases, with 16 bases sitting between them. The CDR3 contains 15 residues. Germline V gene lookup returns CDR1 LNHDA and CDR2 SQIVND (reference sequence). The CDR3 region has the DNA TGTGCCAGTAGTATCCGGAACAGGGTTTGGGAGACCCAGTACTTC. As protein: CASSIRNRVWETQYF.

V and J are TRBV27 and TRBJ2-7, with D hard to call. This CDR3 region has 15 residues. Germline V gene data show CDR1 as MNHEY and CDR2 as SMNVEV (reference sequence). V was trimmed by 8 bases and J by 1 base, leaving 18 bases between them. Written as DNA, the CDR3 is TGTGCCAGCGGAACGGTGACAAGTACGTCCTACGAGCAGTACTTC. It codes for CASGTVTSTSYEQYF.

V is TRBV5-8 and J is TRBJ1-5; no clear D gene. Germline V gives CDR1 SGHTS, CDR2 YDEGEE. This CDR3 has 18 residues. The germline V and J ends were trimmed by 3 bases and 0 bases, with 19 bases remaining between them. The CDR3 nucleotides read TGTGCCAGCAGCTACCCCCGGGTCTTAGGATATAGCAATCAGCCCCAGCATTTT. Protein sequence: CASSYPRVLGYSNQPQHF.

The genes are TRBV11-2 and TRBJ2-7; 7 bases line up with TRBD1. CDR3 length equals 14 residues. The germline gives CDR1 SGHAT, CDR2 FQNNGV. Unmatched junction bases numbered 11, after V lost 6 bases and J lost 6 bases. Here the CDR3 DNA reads TGTGCCAGCAGTCTCTCACGCACAGGGGTCGAGCAGTACTTC. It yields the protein CASSLSRTGVEQYF.

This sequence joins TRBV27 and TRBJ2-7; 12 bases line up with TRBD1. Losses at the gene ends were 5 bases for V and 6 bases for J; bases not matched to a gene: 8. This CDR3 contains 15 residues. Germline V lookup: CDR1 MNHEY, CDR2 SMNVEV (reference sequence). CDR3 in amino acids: CASSPLGQGAVEQYF. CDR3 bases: TGTGCCAGCAGTCCACTGGGACAGGGGGCGGTCGAGCAGTACTTC.

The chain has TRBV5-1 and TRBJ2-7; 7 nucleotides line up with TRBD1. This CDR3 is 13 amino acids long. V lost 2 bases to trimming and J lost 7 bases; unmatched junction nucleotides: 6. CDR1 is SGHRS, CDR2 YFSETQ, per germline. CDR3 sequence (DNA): TGCGCCAGCAGCTTCCTGACAGGGCAAGAGCAGTACTTC. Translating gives CASSFLTGQEQYF.

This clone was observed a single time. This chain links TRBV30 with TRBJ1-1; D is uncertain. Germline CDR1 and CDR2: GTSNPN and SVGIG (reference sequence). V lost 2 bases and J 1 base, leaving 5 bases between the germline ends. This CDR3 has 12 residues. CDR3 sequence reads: CAWSPGNTEAFF. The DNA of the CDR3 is TGTGCCTGGAGTCCGGGGAACACTGAAGCTTTCTTT.

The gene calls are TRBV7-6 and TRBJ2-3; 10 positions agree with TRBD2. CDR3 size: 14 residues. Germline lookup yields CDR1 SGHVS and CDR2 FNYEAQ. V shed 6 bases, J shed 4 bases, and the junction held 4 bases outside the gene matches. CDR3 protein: CASRSGGAADTQYF. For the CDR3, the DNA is TGTGCCAGCAGAAGCGGGGGGGCCGCAGATACGCAGTATTTT.

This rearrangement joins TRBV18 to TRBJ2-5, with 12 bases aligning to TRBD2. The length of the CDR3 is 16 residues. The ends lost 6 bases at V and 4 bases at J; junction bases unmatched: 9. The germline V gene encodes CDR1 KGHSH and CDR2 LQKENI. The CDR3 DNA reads TGTGCCAGCTCGCTCGTGCTAGCGGGGGGGCCAGAGACCCAGTACTTC. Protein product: CASSLVLAGGPETQYF.

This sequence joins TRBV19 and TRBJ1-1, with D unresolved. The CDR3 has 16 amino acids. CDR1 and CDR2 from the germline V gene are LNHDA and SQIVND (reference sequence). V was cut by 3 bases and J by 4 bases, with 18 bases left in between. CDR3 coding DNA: TGTGCCAGTAGTATTTTTTCGGGGAGGGAGGGCACTGAAGCTTTCTTT. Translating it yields CASSIFSGREGTEAFF.

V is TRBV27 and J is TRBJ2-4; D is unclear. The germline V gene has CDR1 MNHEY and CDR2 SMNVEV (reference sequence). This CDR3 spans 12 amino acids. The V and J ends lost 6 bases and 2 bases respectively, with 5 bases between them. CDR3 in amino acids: CASSPSKNIQYF. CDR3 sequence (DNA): TGTGCCAGCAGCCCATCCAAAAACATTCAGTACTTC.

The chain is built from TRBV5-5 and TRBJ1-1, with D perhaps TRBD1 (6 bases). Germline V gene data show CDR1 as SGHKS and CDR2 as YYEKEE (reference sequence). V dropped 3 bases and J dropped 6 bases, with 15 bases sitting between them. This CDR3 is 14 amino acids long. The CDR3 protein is CASSSIGGGSEAFF. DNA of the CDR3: TGTGCCAGCAGCTCGATTGGCGGGGGCTCTGAAGCTTTCTTT.

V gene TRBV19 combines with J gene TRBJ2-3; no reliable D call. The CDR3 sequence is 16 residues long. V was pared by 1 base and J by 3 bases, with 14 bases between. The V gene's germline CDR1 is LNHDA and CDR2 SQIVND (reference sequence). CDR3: CASSIAGGVATDTQYF. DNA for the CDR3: TGTGCCAGTAGTATAGCCGGCGGCGTGGCTACAGATACGCAGTATTTT.

CDR3 DNA sequence: TGTGCCAGCAGTGATCCCGGTGGGGCCGGAGCCTACGAGCAGTACTTC. Protein: CASSDPGGAGAYEQYF. The rearrangement links TRBV6-2 or TRBV6-3 to TRBJ2-7, with D possibly TRBD1 on 5 matching bases. The CDR3 runs 16 residues. Germline CDR1 is MNHEY and CDR2 is SVGEGT. The ends were cut back, 5 bases at V and 2 bases at J, with 19 bases in the middle.

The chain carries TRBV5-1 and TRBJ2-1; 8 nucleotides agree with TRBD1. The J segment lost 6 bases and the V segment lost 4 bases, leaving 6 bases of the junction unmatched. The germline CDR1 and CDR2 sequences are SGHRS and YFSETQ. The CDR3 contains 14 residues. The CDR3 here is CASSTGQGGNEQFF. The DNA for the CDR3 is TGCGCCAGCAGCACCGGACAGGGTGGCAATGAGCAGTTCTTC.

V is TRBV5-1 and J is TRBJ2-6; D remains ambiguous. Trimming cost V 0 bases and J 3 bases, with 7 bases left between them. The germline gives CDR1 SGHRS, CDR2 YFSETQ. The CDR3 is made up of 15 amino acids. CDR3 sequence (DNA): TGCGCCAGCAGCTTGGGACTGAGTGGGGCCAACGTCCTGACTTTC. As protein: CASSLGLSGANVLTF.

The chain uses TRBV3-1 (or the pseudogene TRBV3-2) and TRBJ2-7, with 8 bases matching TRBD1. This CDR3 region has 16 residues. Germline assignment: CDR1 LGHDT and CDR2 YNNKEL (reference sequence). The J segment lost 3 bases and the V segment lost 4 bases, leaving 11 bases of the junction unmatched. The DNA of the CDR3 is TGTGCCAGCAGCCCCTTACCCGGGACAGGCTTCTACGAGCAGTACTTC. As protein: CASSPLPGTGFYEQYF.

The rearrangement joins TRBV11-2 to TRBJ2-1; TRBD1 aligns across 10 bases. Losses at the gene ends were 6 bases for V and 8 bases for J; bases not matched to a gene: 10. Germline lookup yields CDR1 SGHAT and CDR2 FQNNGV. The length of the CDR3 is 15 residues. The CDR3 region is CASSNDRGRRYEQFF. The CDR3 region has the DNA TGTGCCAGCAGTAACGACAGGGGGCGTCGCTATGAGCAGTTCTTC. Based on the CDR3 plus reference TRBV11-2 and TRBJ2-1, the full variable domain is EAGVAQSPRYKIIEKRQSVAFWCNPISGHATLYWYQQILGQGPKLLIQFQNNGVVDDSQLPKDRFSAERLKGVDSTLKIQPAKLEDSAVYLCASSNDRGRRYEQFFGPGTRLTVL.

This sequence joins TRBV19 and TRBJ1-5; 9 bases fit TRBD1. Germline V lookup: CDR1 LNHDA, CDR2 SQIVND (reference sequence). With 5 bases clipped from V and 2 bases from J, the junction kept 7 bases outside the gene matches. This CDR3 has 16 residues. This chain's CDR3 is CASSAWGDRGNQPQHF. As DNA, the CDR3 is TGTGCCAGTAGTGCTTGGGGGGACAGGGGCAATCAGCCCCAGCATTTT. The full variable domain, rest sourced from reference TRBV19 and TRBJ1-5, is DGGITQSPKYLFRKEGQNVTLSCEQNLNHDAMYWYRQDPGQGLRLIYYSQIVNDFQKGDIAEGYSVSREKKESFPLTVTSAQKNPTAFYLCASSAWGDRGNQPQHFGDGTRLSIL.

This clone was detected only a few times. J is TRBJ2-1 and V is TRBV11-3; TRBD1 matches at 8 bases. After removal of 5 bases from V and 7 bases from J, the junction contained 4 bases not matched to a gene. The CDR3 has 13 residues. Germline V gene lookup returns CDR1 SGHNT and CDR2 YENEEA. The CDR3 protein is CASSGQGGNEQFF. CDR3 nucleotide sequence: TGTGCCAGCAGCGGACAGGGAGGTAATGAGCAGTTCTTC.

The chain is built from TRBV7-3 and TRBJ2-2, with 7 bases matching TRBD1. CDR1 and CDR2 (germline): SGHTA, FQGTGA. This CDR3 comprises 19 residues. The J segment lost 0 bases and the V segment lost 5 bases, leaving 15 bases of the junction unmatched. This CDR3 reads CASSLPGQLQLSNTGELFF. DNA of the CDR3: TGTGCCAGCAGCCTTCCGGGACAGCTTCAGTTATCGAACACCGGGGAGCTGTTTTTT.

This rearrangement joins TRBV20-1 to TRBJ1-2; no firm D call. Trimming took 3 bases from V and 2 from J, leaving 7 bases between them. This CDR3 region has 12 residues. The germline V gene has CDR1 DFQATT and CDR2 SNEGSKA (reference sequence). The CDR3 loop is CSASNINYGYTF. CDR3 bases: TGCAGTGCTAGTAACATCAACTATGGCTACACCTTC.

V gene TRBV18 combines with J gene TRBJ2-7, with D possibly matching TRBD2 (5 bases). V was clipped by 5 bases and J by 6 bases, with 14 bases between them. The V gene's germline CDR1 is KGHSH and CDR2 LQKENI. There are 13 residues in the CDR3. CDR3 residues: CASSSGEGSEQYF. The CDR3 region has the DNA TGTGCCAGCTCATCGGGCGAGGGATCCGAGCAGTACTTC.

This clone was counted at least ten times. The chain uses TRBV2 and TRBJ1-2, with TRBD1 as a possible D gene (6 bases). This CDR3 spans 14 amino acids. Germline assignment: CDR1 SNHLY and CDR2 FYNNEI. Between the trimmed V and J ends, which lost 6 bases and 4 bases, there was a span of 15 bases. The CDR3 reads CASRATGSVYGYTF. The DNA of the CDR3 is TGTGCCAGCAGGGCGACAGGTTCCGTCTATGGCTACACCTTC.